Listed below are T cell receptor beta chains from one sample, sequenced in a study of T cells in Graves' hyperthyroidism and ophthalmopathy. TCRdb called the multiplex PCR reads again in MiXCR, with one record for every CDR3 protein. The sample carries under 400,000 distinct CDR3 sequences, 11% to 15% recorded once. The sample taken for sequencing was blood. The receptors come from a woman aged 55-75 years with Graves' hyperthyroidism. CDR3s include the opening cysteine and the closing phenylalanine or tryptophan. Each record gives: D gene, clone size, J gene, V gene, CDR3 DNA, CDR3 protein. D genes are given only for firm matches. Where a row states a size, it is once, few, many or the class of an expanded clone; other rows omit it.

NA	many	TRBJ2-7	TRBV7-2	TGTGCCAGCAGCTTACCGGGGGTCCCCAGCTCCTACGAGCAGTACTTC	CASSLPGVPSSYEQYF
NA	many	TRBJ1-1	TRBV5-1	TGCGCCAGCAGCCAGGCACAGGAAGCTTTCTTT	CASSQAQEAFF
TRBD1	many	TRBJ1-3	TRBV5-8	TGTGCCAGCAGCTTCACAGGGGCTGGAAACACCATATATTTT	CASSFTGAGNTIYF
NA	few	TRBJ1-2	TRBV27	TGTGCCAGCTCCCCGGGGGGTTATGGCTACACCTTC	CASSPGGYGYTF
NA	many	TRBJ2-7	TRBV12-3/TRBV12-4	TGTGCCAGCAGTTTCTCAGGGGCCTCCTACGAGCAGTACTTC	CASSFSGASYEQYF
TRBD2	many	TRBJ2-3	TRBV19	TGTGCCAGTAGTACCCAGGGCGGGAGGGCAGGAGATACGCAGTATTTT	CASSTQGGRAGDTQYF
NA	NA	TRBJ2-7	TRBV13	TGTGCCAGCAGCTCGGCGCGGGGCCGGCACTACGAGCAGTACTTC	CASSSARGRHYEQYF
NA	many	TRBJ2-7	TRBV6-1	TGTGCCAGCAGCCCAACGGTTGGACCGTCCTACGAGCAGTACTTC	CASSPTVGPSYEQYF
NA	many	TRBJ2-3	TRBV9	TGTGCCAGCAGCGTAAAGGGCAGCACAGATACGCAGTATTTT	CASSVKGSTDTQYF
TRBD1	many	TRBJ2-5	TRBV24-1	TGTGCCACCAGTGACAGACAGGGCCTGGAGACCCAGTACTTC	CATSDRQGLETQYF
TRBD1	many	TRBJ1-2	TRBV6-1	TGTGCCAGCAGGATGACAGGGGACTATGGCTACACCTTC	CASRMTGDYGYTF
TRBD2	many	TRBJ2-3	TRBV7-8	TGTGCCAGCAGCGCCACTAGCGGGAGTACAGATACGCAGTATTTT	CASSATSGSTDTQYF
NA	few	TRBJ1-3	TRBV7-6	TGTGCCAGCAGCTCCATCGGCTCTGGAAACACCATATATTTT	CASSSIGSGNTIYF
TRBD2	many	TRBJ2-1	TRBV20-1	TGCAGTGCTATCCCCCCTACCGGGACTAGCGGGAGGTATGATGAGCAGTTCTTC	CSAIPPTGTSGRYDEQFF
TRBD2	many	TRBJ2-1	TRBV20-1	TGCAGTGCTAGCCCCCTCCTAGCGGGAGGATTCAATGAGCAGTTCTTC	CSASPLLAGGFNEQFF
NA	NA	TRBJ2-2	TRBV11-3	TGTGCCAGCAGCCCCCCGCGTGGCCAAATCGGGGAGCTGTTTTTT	CASSPPRGQIGELFF
TRBD2	NA	TRBJ2-1	TRBV4-1	TGCGCCAGCAGCCAAGCCTTTGGGACTAGCGCTGGGAATGAGCAGTTCTTC	CASSQAFGTSAGNEQFF